Shown below are 11 T cell receptor beta chains from a single sample sequenced in a study of blood T cell repertoires in COVID-19 (dated by TCRdb to the early 2020s). Library preparation used the immunoSEQ multiplex PCR assay. Imported from immuneACCESS, the table was reduced by TCRdb to in-frame sequences with V and J called. These copies leave out some clones; in studies compared against another copy, an unresolved V gene accounts for under half, and the cause of the remainder is not known. This sample lists more than 150,000 clones; about 90% were detected once. The top ten clonotypes cover about 0.66% of the sample. Sequencing was carried out using peripheral blood. The receptors here all came from a man between 50 and 59 years old with acute or convalescent COVID-19.

This rearrangement joins TRBV28 to TRBJ2-2; TRBD2 matches at 9 bases. Germline CDR1 reads MDHEN; CDR2 reads SYDVKM. This CDR3 comprises 16 residues. The J segment lost 6 bases and the V segment lost 11 bases, leaving 16 bases of the junction unmatched. The CDR3 protein is CAGSSGRPISAGELFF. Written as DNA, the CDR3 is TGTGCCGGTTCGAGCGGGAGGCCAATTAGCGCCGGGGAGCTGTTTTTT.

The rearrangement links TRBV20-1 to TRBJ2-2; D is unclear. Germline CDR1 is DFQATT and CDR2 is SNEGSKA (reference sequence). The V gene lost 3 bases and the J gene lost 0 bases, with 8 bases spanning the gap. This CDR3 has 14 amino acids. The CDR3: CSASRRSNTGELFF. In nucleotides, the CDR3 is TGCAGTGCTAGTCGCAGGTCGAACACCGGGGAGCTGTTTTTT.

This clone was detected once. The chain uses TRBV4-1 and TRBJ1-4; possibly TRBD1 for D (5 bases). This CDR3 has 15 residues. CDR1 and CDR2 from the germline V gene are MGHRA and YSYEKL. V lost 1 base to trimming and J lost 7 bases, with 13 bases between them. CDR3 sequence: CASSQGAGGAEKLFF. The DNA of the CDR3 is TGCGCCAGCAGCCAAGGGGCAGGAGGGGCTGAAAAACTGTTTTTT.

The chain combines TRBV5-1 with TRBJ2-5; 10 bases match TRBD2. The CDR3 has 15 amino acids. Germline CDR1 reads SGHRS; CDR2 reads YFSETQ. V trimming: 4 bases; J trimming: 2 bases; junction bases outside the gene matches: 5. The DNA of the CDR3 is TGCGCCAGCAGCCGGACTAGCGGAACACAAGAGACCCAGTACTTC. Its protein product is CASSRTSGTQETQYF.

J is TRBJ2-5 and V is TRBV20-1, with D tentatively TRBD1 (6 bases). The CDR3 length is 13 residues. Between the trimmed V and J ends, which lost 3 bases and 1 base, there was a span of 9 bases. In germline, CDR1 is DFQATT, CDR2 SNEGSKA (reference sequence). The CDR3 protein is CSASWTAQETQYF. CDR3 bases: TGCAGTGCTAGTTGGACAGCCCAAGAGACCCAGTACTTC.

This clone was observed once. The J gene is TRBJ2-5, the V gene TRBV5-1; unclear D gene. V gave up 0 bases and J gave up 5 bases, with 5 bases separating them. Germline V lookup: CDR1 SGHRS, CDR2 YFSETQ. The CDR3 length is 12 residues. As DNA, the CDR3 is TGCGCCAGCAGCTTGGTTTCGGAGACCCAGTACTTC. Translating gives CASSLVSETQYF.

V is TRBV2 and J is TRBJ2-7, with D possibly matching TRBD1 (5 bases). Germline lookup yields CDR1 SNHLY and CDR2 FYNNEI. This CDR3 is built from 10 residues. The V end lost 7 bases, the J end lost 6 bases, and 7 bases lay between the germline ends. The CDR3 bases are TGTGCCAGCAAGGGGTTCGAGCAGTACTTC. Amino acid sequence: CASKGFEQYF.

The rearrangement joins TRBV3-1 (or the pseudogene TRBV3-2) to TRBJ2-7; D is unresolved. Germline V gene data show CDR1 as LGHDT and CDR2 as YNNKEL (reference sequence). The V gene lost 1 base and the J gene lost 4 bases, with 8 bases spanning the gap. The CDR3 is made up of 13 amino acids. Written as DNA, the CDR3 is TGTGCCAGCAGCCAAGCTCCGGAGTACGAGCAGTACGTC. The encoded protein is CASSQAPEYEQYV.

Remarks on this clone: The sample has other DNA sequences that encode this CDR3 too. The rearrangement joins TRBV27 to TRBJ2-2; TRBD1 aligns across 8 bases. This CDR3 is built from 16 residues. V lost 6 bases and J lost 0; bases outside the gene matches: 6. Per germline, CDR1 MNHEY and CDR2 SMNVEV (reference sequence). Written as DNA, the CDR3 is TGTGCCAGCAGGAGCTCGGACAGGGCGAACACCGGGGAGCTGTTTTTT. Protein product: CASRSSDRANTGELFF.

This clone has just one count. The rearrangement links TRBV18 to TRBJ2-2; possible D gene TRBD2, 6 bases. CDR1 is KGHSH and CDR2 is LQKENI in the germline V gene. V shed 1 base and J shed 0 bases, with 12 bases lying between them. This CDR3 is 17 amino acids long. The CDR3 sequence is CASSPRLADPNTGELFF. The CDR3 DNA reads TGTGCCAGCTCACCACGTTTAGCGGATCCGAACACCGGGGAGCTGTTTTTT.

V is TRBV4-3 and J is TRBJ1-3, with TRBD1 as a possible D gene (6 bases). Deletions cut 1 base from V and 2 bases from J, with 12 bases between. The CDR3 totals 16 residues. Germline lookup yields CDR1 LGHNA and CDR2 YSLEER. The CDR3 sequence is CASSQGTGSTGNTIYF. The CDR3 DNA follows: TGCGCCAGCAGCCAAGGAACAGGGTCTACTGGAAACACCATATATTTT.